These 2 T cell receptor beta chains came from one sample sequenced in a study of T cells in Graves' hyperthyroidism and ophthalmopathy (dated by TCRdb to between 2017 and 2020). The library was obtained by multiplex PCR. Sequencing used an Illumina HiSeq 2000. The TCR beta CDR3 regions were amplified from RNA transcripts. For the first round of RT-PCR on the TCR CDR3, the HTBI primer set was used together with the Qiagen OneStep RT-PCR kit. TCRdb reanalyzed the raw reads on its own, using fastp at Q25 for trimming and MiXCR for clone calling, and kept in-frame beta chains. Every distinct CDR3 protein forms one entry, paired with its most common genes and DNA. This sample lists 700,000 to 850,000 distinct CDR3 sequences; 35% were detected once. Clones ranked in the top ten supply around 32% of the sample. The sample consisted of blood. All receptors come from a woman in her thirties or forties with Graves' hyperthyroidism.

The V and J genes are TRBV29-1 and TRBJ1-2, with D perhaps TRBD1 (6 bases). The CDR3 loop spans 14 amino acids. Trimming cost V 6 bases and J 0 bases, with 14 bases left between them. Germline V lookup: CDR1 SQVTM, CDR2 ANQGSEA. Here the CDR3 reads CSVGGFGSNYGYTF. The DNA of the CDR3 is TGCAGCGTGGGGGGCTTCGGATCTAACTATGGCTACACCTTC.

As concerns this clonotype: One junction end does not reproduce the germline sequence, and a read error may be involved. V gene TRBV7-2 combines with J gene TRBJ2-7; D call uncertain. The CDR3 loop spans 8 amino acids. CDR1 is SGHTA and CDR2 is FQGNSA in the germline V gene. The CDR3, as DNA: TGTGCCAGCAGCTTATTCCTCTTC. Protein sequence: CASSLFLF. The whole variable domain, remainder taken from reference TRBV7-2 and TRBJ2-7, is GAGVSQSPSNKVTEKGKDVELRCDPISGHTALYWYRQSLGQGLEFLIYFQGNSAPDKSGLPSDRFSAERTGGSVSTLTIQRTQQEDSAVYLCASSLFLFGPGTRLTVT.